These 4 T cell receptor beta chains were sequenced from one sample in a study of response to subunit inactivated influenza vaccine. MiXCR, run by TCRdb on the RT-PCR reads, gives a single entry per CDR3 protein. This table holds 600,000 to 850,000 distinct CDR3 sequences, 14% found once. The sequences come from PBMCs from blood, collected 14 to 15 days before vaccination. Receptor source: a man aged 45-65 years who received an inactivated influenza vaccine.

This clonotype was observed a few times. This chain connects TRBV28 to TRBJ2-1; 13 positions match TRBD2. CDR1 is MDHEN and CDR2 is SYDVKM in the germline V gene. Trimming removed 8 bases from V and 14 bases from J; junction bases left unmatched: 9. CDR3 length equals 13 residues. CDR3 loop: CASQTSGRTLEFF. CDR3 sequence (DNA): TGTGCCAGCCAGACTAGCGGGAGGACCCTGGAGTTCTTC.

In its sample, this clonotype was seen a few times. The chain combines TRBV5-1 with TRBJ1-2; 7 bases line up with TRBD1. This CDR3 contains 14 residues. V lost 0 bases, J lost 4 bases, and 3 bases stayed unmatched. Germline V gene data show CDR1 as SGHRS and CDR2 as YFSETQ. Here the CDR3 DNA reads TGCGCCAGCAGCTTGGAGGGACAGCCCTATGGCTACACCTTC. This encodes CASSLEGQPYGYTF. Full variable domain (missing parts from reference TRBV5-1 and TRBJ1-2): KAGVTQTPRYLIKTRGQQVTLSCSPISGHRSVSWYQQTPGQGLQFLFEYFSETQRNKGNFPGRFSGRQFSNSRSEMNVSTLELGDSALYLCASSLEGQPYGYTFGSGTRLTVV.

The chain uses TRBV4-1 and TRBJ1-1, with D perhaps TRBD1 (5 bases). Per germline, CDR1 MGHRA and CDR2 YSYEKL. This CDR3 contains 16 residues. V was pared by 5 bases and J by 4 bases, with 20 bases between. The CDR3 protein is CASSAGSRPGGTEAFF. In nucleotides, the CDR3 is TGCGCCAGCAGCGCCGGGAGCAGGCCCGGGGGCACTGAAGCTTTCTTT.

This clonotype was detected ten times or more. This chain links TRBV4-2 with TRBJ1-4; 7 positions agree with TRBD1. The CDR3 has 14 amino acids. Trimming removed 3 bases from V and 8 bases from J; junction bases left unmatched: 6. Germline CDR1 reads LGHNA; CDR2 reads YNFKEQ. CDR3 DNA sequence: TGTGCCAGCAGCCAGAGACAGGGAGACGAAAAACTGTTTTTT. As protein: CASSQRQGDEKLFF.